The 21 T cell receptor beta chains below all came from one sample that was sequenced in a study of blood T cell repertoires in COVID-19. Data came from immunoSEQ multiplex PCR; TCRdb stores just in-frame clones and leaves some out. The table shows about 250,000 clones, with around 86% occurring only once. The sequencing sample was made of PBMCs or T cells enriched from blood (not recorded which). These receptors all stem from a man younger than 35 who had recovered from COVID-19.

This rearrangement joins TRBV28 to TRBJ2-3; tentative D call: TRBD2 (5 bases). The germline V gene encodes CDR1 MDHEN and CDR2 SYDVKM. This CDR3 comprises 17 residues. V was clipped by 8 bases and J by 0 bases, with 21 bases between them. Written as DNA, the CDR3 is TGTGCCAGCCAGAAACTAGGAAGCACCTTTAGCACAGATACGCAGTATTTT. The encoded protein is CASQKLGSTFSTDTQYF. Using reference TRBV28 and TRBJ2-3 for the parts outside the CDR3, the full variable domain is DVKVTQSSRYLVKRTGEKVFLECVQDMDHENMFWYRQDPGLGLRLIYFSYDVKMKEKGDIPEGYSVSREKKERFSLILESASTNQTSMYLCASQKLGSTFSTDTQYFGPGTRLTVL.

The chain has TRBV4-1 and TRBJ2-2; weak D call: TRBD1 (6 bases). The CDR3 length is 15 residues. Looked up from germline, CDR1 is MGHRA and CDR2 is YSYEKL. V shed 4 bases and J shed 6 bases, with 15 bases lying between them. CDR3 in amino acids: CASSRGLAESGELFF. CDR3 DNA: TGCGCCAGCAGCCGGGGGCTAGCTGAGTCCGGGGAGCTGTTTTTT.

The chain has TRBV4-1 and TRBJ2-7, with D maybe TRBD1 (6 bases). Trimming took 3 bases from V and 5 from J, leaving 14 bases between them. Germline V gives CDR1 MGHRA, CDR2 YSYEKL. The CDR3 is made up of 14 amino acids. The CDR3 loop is CASSHPGTRNEQYF. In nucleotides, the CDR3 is TGCGCCAGCAGCCATCCCGGGACACGCAACGAGCAGTACTTC.

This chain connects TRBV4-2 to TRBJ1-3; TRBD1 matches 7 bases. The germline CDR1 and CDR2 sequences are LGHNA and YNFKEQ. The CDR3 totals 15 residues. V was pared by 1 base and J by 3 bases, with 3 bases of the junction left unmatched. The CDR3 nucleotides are TGTGCCAGCAGCCAAGGCAGGGGGAATGGAAACACCATATATTTT. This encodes CASSQGRGNGNTIYF.

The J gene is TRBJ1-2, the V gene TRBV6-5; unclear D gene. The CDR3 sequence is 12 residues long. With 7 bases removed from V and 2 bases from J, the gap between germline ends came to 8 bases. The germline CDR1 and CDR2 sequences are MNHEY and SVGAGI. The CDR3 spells CASIFQNYGYTF. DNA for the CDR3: TGTGCCAGCATTTTCCAGAACTATGGCTACACCTTC.

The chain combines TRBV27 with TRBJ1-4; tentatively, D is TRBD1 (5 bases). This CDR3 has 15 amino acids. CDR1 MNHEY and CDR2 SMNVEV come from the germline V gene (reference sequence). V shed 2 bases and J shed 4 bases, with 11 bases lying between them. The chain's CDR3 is CASSLGTGFNEKLFF. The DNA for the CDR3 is TGTGCCAGCAGTTTAGGTACAGGTTTTAATGAAAAACTGTTTTTT.

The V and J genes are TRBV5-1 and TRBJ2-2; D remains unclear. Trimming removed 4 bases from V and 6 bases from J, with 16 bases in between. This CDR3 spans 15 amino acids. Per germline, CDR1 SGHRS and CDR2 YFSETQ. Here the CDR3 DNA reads TGCGCCAGCAGCCTCTCCTTGCGATCTGCCGGGGAGCTGTTTTTT. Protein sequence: CASSLSLRSAGELFF.

CDR3 loop: CASSPRTGGAYEQYF. CDR3 nucleotide sequence: TGTGCCAGCTCACCACGGACAGGGGGGGCCTACGAGCAGTACTTC. The V call is TRBV18, the J call TRBJ2-7, with 10 bases lining up with TRBD1. In germline, CDR1 is KGHSH, CDR2 LQKENI. The CDR3 totals 15 residues. The junction had 2 bases not matched to a gene; V was cut back by 1 base and J by 2 bases.

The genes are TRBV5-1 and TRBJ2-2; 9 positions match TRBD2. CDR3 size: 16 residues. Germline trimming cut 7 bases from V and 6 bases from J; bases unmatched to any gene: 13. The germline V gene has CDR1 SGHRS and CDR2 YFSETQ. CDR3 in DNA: TGCGCCAGCCGGGCGAAGCGGGAGGAAGGCGCCGGGGAGCTGTTTTTT. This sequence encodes CASRAKREEGAGELFF.

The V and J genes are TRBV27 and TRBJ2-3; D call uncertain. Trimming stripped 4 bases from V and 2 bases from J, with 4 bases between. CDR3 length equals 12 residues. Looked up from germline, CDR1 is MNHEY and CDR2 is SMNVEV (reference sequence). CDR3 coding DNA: TGTGCCAGCAGTTCAGTCACAGATACGCAGTATTTT. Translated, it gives CASSSVTDTQYF.

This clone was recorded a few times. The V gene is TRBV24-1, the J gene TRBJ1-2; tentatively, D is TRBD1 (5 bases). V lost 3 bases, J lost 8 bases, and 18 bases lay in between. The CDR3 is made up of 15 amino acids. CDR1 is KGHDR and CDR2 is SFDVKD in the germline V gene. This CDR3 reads CATSDPAVSGSGYTF. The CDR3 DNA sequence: TGTGCCACCAGTGATCCTGCGGTATCAGGGTCGGGCTACACCTTC.

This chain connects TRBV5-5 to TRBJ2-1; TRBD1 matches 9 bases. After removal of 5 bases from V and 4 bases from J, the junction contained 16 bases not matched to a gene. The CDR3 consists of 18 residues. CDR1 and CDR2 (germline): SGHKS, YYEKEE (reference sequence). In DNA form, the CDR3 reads TGTGCCAGCAGTGGTTGGGGAGACAGGGGGTCTCATTACAATGAGCAGTTCTTC. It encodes CASSGWGDRGSHYNEQFF.

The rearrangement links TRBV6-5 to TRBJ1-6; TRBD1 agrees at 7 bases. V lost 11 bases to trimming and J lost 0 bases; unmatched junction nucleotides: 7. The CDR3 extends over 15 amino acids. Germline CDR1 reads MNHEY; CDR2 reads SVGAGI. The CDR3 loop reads CASRPGGSYNSPLHF. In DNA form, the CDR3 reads TGTGCCTCCAGACCAGGGGGCTCCTATAATTCACCCCTCCACTTT.

CDR3 sequence: CASSGGLAGSYEQYF. CDR3 nucleotide sequence: TGTGCCAGCAGCGGCGGACTAGCGGGATCCTACGAGCAGTACTTC. J is TRBJ2-7 and V is TRBV7-2, with TRBD2 identical over 12 bases. Germline V gene sequence: CDR1 SGHTA, CDR2 FQGNSA. Trimming at V came to 5 bases and at J to 1 base, leaving 3 bases not matched to a gene. CDR3 size: 15 residues.

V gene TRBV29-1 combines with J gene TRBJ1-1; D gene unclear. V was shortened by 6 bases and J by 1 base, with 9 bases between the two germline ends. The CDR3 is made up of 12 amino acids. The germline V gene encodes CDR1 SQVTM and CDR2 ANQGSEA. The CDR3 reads CSVMGENTEAFF. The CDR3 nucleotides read TGCAGCGTAATGGGAGAGAACACTGAAGCTTTCTTT.

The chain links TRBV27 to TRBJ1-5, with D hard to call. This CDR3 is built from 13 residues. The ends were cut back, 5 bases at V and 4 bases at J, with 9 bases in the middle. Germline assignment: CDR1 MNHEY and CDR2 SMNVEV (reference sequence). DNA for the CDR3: TGTGCCAGCAGTCCTTGGCAAAATCAGCCCCAGCATTTT. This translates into CASSPWQNQPQHF.

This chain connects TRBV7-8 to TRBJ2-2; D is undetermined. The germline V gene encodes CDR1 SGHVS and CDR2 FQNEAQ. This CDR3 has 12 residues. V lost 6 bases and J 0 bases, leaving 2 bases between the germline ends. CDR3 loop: CASSTNTGELFF. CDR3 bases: TGTGCCAGCAGTACGAACACCGGGGAGCTGTTTTTT.

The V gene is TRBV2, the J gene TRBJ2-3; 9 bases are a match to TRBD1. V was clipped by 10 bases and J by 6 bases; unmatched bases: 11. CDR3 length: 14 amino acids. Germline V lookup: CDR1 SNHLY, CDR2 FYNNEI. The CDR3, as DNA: TGTGCCACCAGGACAGGGGTTGGTTGGGATACGCAGTATTTT. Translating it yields CATRTGVGWDTQYF.

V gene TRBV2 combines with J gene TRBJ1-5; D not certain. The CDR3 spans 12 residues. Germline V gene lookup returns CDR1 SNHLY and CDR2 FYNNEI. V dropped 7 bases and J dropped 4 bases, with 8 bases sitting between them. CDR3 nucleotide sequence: TGTGCCAGCAACCGACTAAATCAGCCCCAGCATTTT. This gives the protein CASNRLNQPQHF.

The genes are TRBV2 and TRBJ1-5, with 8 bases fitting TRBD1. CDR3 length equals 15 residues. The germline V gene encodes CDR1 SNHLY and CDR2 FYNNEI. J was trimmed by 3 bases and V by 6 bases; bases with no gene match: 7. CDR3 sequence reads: CASRVGQGFNQPQHF. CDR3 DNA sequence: TGTGCCAGCAGGGTAGGACAGGGTTTCAATCAGCCCCAGCATTTT.

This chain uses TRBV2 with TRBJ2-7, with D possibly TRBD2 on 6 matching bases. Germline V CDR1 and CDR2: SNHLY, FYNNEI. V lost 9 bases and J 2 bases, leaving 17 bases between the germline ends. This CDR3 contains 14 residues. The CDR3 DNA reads TGTGCCAGTTATGGGCGGGACGGGGCCTACGAGCAGTACTTC. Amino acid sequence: CASYGRDGAYEQYF.